The 5 T cell receptor beta chains in this list originate from one sample, sequenced in a study of blood T cell repertoires in COVID-19. Repertoires were generated with immunoSEQ multiplex PCR, while TCRdb's copy carries only in-frame clones and drops some. This table holds some 270,000 clones, 91% found once. The sequenced sample was PBMCs or T cells enriched from blood (not recorded which). Source of these receptors: a man in his forties or fifties who had been exposed to COVID-19.

V usage is TRBV2 and J usage is TRBJ2-7; 11 bases are a match to TRBD2. V shed 4 bases, J shed 5 bases, and the junction held 1 base outside the gene matches. Looked up from germline, CDR1 is SNHLY and CDR2 is FYNNEI. The CDR3 has 13 residues. The CDR3 nucleotides read TGTGCCAGCAGTGGACTAGCGGGACACGAGCAGTACTTC. This encodes CASSGLAGHEQYF.

This chain connects TRBV19 to TRBJ1-1, with no clear D. Germline CDR1 is LNHDA and CDR2 is SQIVND (reference sequence). The CDR3 length is 16 residues. Trimming left V 3 bases short and J 3 bases short, with 17 bases between. For the CDR3, the DNA is TGTGCCAGTAGTATGACTATTGTCGGATCACACACTGAAGCTTTCTTT. Its translation is CASSMTIVGSHTEAFF.

V is TRBV7-9 and J is TRBJ2-3; TRBD2 aligns across 15 bases. V was clipped by 6 bases and J by 6 bases; unmatched bases: 4. This CDR3 contains 15 residues. The V gene's germline CDR1 is SEHNR and CDR2 FQNEAQ (reference sequence). CDR3 in amino acids: CASSWTSGRVDTQYF. The CDR3 bases are TGTGCCAGCAGTTGGACTAGCGGGAGGGTCGATACGCAGTATTTT.

J is TRBJ2-5 and V is TRBV13; 8 bases are shared with TRBD2. This CDR3 spans 14 amino acids. The V segment lost 3 bases and the J segment 5 bases; nucleotides outside the gene matches: 5. Germline-derived CDR1 and CDR2 are PRHDT and FYEKMQ (reference sequence). In nucleotides, the CDR3 is TGTGCCAGCAGCTTTACCGGGACTAGGGAGACCCAGTACTTC. This translates into CASSFTGTRETQYF.

This clone was recorded once. The V call is TRBV29-1, the J call TRBJ1-5; 11 bases line up with TRBD1. There are 20 residues in the CDR3. The ends lost 2 bases at V and 6 bases at J; junction bases unmatched: 21. Looked up from germline, CDR1 is SQVTM and CDR2 is ANQGSEA. Here the CDR3 DNA reads TGCAGCGTTGAATCCCCCCCCCTGGACAGGGGGCGCGAAAGGGGTCAGCCCCAGCATTTT. Translation: CSVESPPLDRGRERGQPQHF.